The text below deals with one T cell receptor (beta chain). The sample belongs to a study of CD8+CD57+ T cells in acquired aplastic anemia. Overall study: Average DNA yield from sorted CD4+ and CD8+ cells was about 3 ug.

CDR1 SGHAT and CDR2 FQNNGV come from the germline V gene. The ends lost 4 bases at V and 1 base at J; junction bases unmatched: 8. This CDR3 is 17 amino acids long. The TCR beta profiling, which covered VDJ combination and CDR3 sequence, was carried out using genomic DNA as the template. One entry per CDR3 protein, called by TCRdb with MiXCR from the reads. The sample lists roughly 150,000 distinct CDR3 sequences, approximately 43% seen once, with under 1.2% in the top ten. V and J are TRBV11-2 and TRBJ2-3, with 10 bases matching TRBD1. The sample taken for sequencing was sorted CD4+, CD8+, or CD8+CD57+ T cells (not recorded which) from PBMCs. This clonotype was sampled from a human donor in good health. CDR3 loop: CASSSTGTGDRTDTQYF. The CDR3 coding sequence is TGTGCCAGCAGCTCGACCGGGACAGGGGATCGCACAGATACGCAGTATTTT.